The 15 T cell receptor beta chains below were found in one sample sequenced in a study of shared clonotypes between healthy human individuals. The table came from immunoSEQ multiplex PCR; TCRdb's copy has only in-frame clones and leaves some out. The table includes 2 million or so clones, 90% to 95% detected once. Material for sequencing was naive CD4+ T cells sorted from blood. Subset: CD45RA+ positively selected. The receptors shown here come from a man younger than 35 in good health.

The CDR3: CASSHEGTSGNTIYF. For the CDR3, the DNA is TGCGCCAGCAGCCACGAAGGGACCTCTGGAAACACCATATATTTT. V usage is TRBV4-1 and J usage is TRBJ1-3; D is possibly TRBD1 (5 bases). Germline assignment: CDR1 MGHRA and CDR2 YSYEKL. V was clipped by 3 bases and J by 0 bases, with 9 bases between them. The CDR3 spans 15 residues.

V usage is TRBV18 and J usage is TRBJ2-3; D perhaps matches TRBD2 (6 bases). The CDR3 contains 15 residues. Germline-derived CDR1 and CDR2 are KGHSH and LQKENI. V lost 6 bases and J 3 bases, leaving 16 bases between the germline ends. Here the CDR3 DNA reads TGTGCCAGCTCTATTGGGACTCCCGGGACAGATACGCAGTATTTT. It codes for CASSIGTPGTDTQYF.

This clone was recorded once. The chain has TRBV5-6 and TRBJ1-3; no definite D call. The CDR3 covers 13 residues. Trimming removed 4 bases at V and 0 bases at J, with 5 bases between. The germline V gene has CDR1 SGHDT and CDR2 YYEEEE. The CDR3 DNA sequence: TGTGCCAGCAGCGGTTACTCTGGAAACACCATATATTTT. It translates to CASSGYSGNTIYF.

The chain has TRBV30 and TRBJ2-6; 7 nucleotides line up with TRBD2. With V trimmed by 2 bases and J by 0 bases, 7 bases remained unmatched. Germline V gene data show CDR1 as GTSNPN and CDR2 as SVGIG (reference sequence). The CDR3 runs to 17 residues. The DNA for the CDR3 is TGTGCCTGGAGTAGGAGCGGGGCGTCCTCTGGGGCCAACGTCCTGACTTTC. Protein: CAWSRSGASSGANVLTF.

The chain recombines TRBV7-6 with TRBJ2-5; D is unclear. This CDR3 has 12 residues. CDR1 is SGHVS and CDR2 is FNYEAQ in the germline V gene. Trimming pared 5 bases from V and 5 bases from J, leaving 9 bases between. DNA for the CDR3: TGTGCCAGCAGCCCGGTAGGGGAGACCCAGTACTTC. This gives the protein CASSPVGETQYF. The full variable domain, in which reference TRBV7-6 and TRBJ2-5 provide the parts outside the CDR3, is GAGVSQSPRYKVTKRGQDVALRCDPISGHVSLYWYRQALGQGPEFLTYFNYEAQQDKSGLPNDRFSAERPEGSISTLTIQRTEQRDSAMYRCASSPVGETQYFGPGTRLLVL.

The V and J genes are TRBV18 and TRBJ1-6; 8 nucleotides align to TRBD1. Germline V gene lookup returns CDR1 KGHSH and CDR2 LQKENI. CDR3 length: 15 amino acids. The junction had 6 bases not matched to a gene; V was cut back by 4 bases and J by 7 bases. CDR3 in amino acids: CASSRGTGGNSPLHF. CDR3 nucleotide sequence: TGTGCCAGCTCACGAGGGACAGGAGGGAATTCACCCCTCCACTTT.

The chain carries TRBV6-1 and TRBJ1-1, with TRBD1 as a possible D gene (5 bases). The V gene lost 2 bases and the J gene lost 5 bases, with 15 bases spanning the gap. CDR1 MNHNS and CDR2 SASEGT come from the germline V gene. CDR3 length equals 15 residues. The CDR3 coding sequence is TGTGCCAGCAGTGAACTGGGTGTAGGGGAGACTGAAGCTTTCTTT. It codes for CASSELGVGETEAFF.

The rearrangement joins TRBV9 to TRBJ2-7; TRBD2 might be the D (5 bases). V lost 4 bases, J lost 0 bases, and 14 bases lay in between. The germline CDR1 and CDR2 sequences are SGDLS and YYNGEE. CDR3 length: 15 amino acids. The CDR3 here is CASSRGSGSSYEQYF. The CDR3 DNA is TGTGCCAGCAGCCGCGGAAGCGGCAGCTCCTACGAGCAGTACTTC.

The CDR3: CASSGEGQGSYEQYF. The CDR3 region has the DNA TGTGCCAGCAGTGGGGAGGGACAGGGCTCCTACGAGCAGTACTTC. The chain carries TRBV25-1 and TRBJ2-7, with 9 nucleotides matching TRBD1. The CDR3 covers 15 residues. Unmatched junction bases numbered 4, after V lost 4 bases and J lost 0 bases. Per germline, CDR1 MGHDK and CDR2 SYGVNS.

This rearrangement joins TRBV7-2 to TRBJ2-7, with D possibly TRBD2 on 6 matching bases. This CDR3 contains 13 residues. Germline V gives CDR1 SGHTA, CDR2 FQGNSA. V was clipped by 8 bases and J by 0 bases, with 11 bases between them. The chain's CDR3 is CASASGVSYEQYF. Here the CDR3 DNA reads TGTGCCAGCGCCTCGGGGGTCTCCTACGAGCAGTACTTC.

The chain links TRBV7-3 to TRBJ1-4; 8 nucleotides agree with TRBD1. V lost 6 bases, J lost 8 bases, and 11 bases stayed unmatched. CDR1 is SGHTA and CDR2 is FQGTGA in the germline V gene. The CDR3 has 15 residues. The CDR3: CASSHLGDRREKLFF. The CDR3, as DNA: TGTGCCAGCAGTCACTTGGGGGACAGGCGGGAAAAACTGTTTTTT.

The chain joins TRBV5-8 to TRBJ1-6, with 7 positions matching TRBD1. Germline-derived CDR1 and CDR2 are SGHTS and YDEGEE. The J segment lost 8 bases and the V segment lost 4 bases, leaving 9 bases of the junction unmatched. CDR3 size: 15 residues. The chain's CDR3 is CASSPATGRDSPLHF. The CDR3 coding sequence is TGTGCCAGCAGCCCGGCGACAGGGAGAGATTCACCCCTCCACTTT.

To note about this clone: At one end, the junction sequence differs from germline, possibly due to a read error. This sequence joins TRBV7-7 and TRBJ2-5, with a tentative D call TRBD2 (6 bases). Germline values: CDR1 SSHAT, CDR2 FNYEAQ (reference sequence). The CDR3 sequence is 13 residues long. CDR3 in amino acids: CASSLAVAQYQYF. The CDR3 region has the DNA TGTGCTAGCAGCTTAGCGGTAGCCCAGTACCAGTACTTC.

This chain joins TRBV7-6 and TRBJ2-7, with a weak D call TRBD2 (6 bases). This CDR3 comprises 16 residues. Germline CDR1 and CDR2: SGHVS and FNYEAQ. Trimming shortened V by 5 bases and J by 2 bases, and 19 bases separated the two germline ends. CDR3 nucleotide sequence: TGTGCCAGCAGCCGCAGCGGGCCTGCCACGACCTACGAGCAGTACTTC. Translation gives CASSRSGPATTYEQYF.

V and J are TRBV28 and TRBJ1-6, with 8 bases matching TRBD1. The V segment lost 5 bases and the J segment 7 bases; nucleotides outside the gene matches: 10. The CDR3 is made up of 16 amino acids. Germline lookup yields CDR1 MDHEN and CDR2 SYDVKM. CDR3 amino acids: CASSINQGAGNSPLHF. The CDR3, as DNA: TGTGCCAGCAGTATCAACCAGGGGGCTGGGAATTCACCCCTCCACTTT.